What follows is one T cell receptor (beta chain) and its context. These data belong to a study of blood T cell repertoires in COVID-19. For the study at large: COVID-19 samples, acute and convalescent, were from the United States, Italy and Spain. T cells, B-cell-depleted T cells, or PBMCs provided the cDNA or gDNA that served as material.

Under the authors' procedure: Amplification of reference gene primers provided the estimated nucleated cell counts. Here immunoSEQ multiplex PCR was the method, and the copy in TCRdb shows in-frame clones only, minus some. V and J calls and clone size come straight from that table; D and trimming were deduced from the DNA. Among around 320,000 clones, around 87% were seen once, and the ten largest hold roughly 2.1%. V shed 0 bases and J shed 0 bases, with 4 bases lying between them. The CDR3 is 14 amino acids. Germline lookup yields CDR1 MNHNY and CDR2 SVGAGI (reference sequence). This clonotype was sampled from a man aged 18 to 30 with active or convalescent COVID-19. The sample consisted of peripheral blood. This chain links TRBV6-6 with TRBJ2-3; D gene ambiguous. The CDR3 DNA is TGTGCCAGCAGTTACTCGCGCAGCACAGATACGCAGTATTTT. It codes for CASSYSRSTDTQYF.